This T cell receptor beta chain was retrieved from a study of OX40 agonist ivuxolimab in advanced cancers. Study as a whole: In this cohort, patients received ivuxolimab, an agonistic anti-OX40 (CD134) antibody. The study gave patients intravenous ivuxolimab at 0.01 to 10 mg/kg every 2 weeks.

TCRdb keeps only in-frame clones here, not all; method: immunoSEQ multiplex PCR. The repertoire consists of about 120,000 clones, with roughly nine tenths occurring once and the leading ten covering under 0.7%. The germline CDR1 and CDR2 sequences are MGHDK and SYGVNS. V was clipped by 7 bases and J by 8 bases, with 17 bases between them. The CDR3 is 13 amino acids. Sample: CD4+ or CD8+ T cells sorted from blood, taken in a trial of the OX40 agonist ivuxolimab. The gene calls are TRBV25-1 and TRBJ1-2; D might be TRBD1 (6 bases). This clonotype originated in an adult with an advanced solid tumor such as melanoma, head and neck, liver or kidney cancer. Here the CDR3 DNA reads TGTGCCAGCACCACAGGGCTCTCACGGGGCTACACCTTC. Translating it yields CASTTGLSRGYTF.